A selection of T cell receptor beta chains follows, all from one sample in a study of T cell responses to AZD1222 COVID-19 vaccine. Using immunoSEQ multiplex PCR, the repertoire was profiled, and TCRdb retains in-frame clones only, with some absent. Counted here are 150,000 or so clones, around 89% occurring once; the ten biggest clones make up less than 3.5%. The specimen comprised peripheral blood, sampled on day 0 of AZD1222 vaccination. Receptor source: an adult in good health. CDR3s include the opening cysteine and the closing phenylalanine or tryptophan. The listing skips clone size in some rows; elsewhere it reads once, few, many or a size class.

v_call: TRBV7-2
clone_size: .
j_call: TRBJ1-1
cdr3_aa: CASSSTGAIVAFF

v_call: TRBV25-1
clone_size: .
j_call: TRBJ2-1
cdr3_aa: CASSPGGGQGLNEQFF

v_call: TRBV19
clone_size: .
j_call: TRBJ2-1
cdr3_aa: CASKVLAANYNEQFF

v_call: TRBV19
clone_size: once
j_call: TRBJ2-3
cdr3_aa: CASGQGSNTQYF

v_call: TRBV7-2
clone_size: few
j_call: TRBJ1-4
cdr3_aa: CASSFGRGGREKLFF

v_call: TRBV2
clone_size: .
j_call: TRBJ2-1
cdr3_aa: CAPRARGRARPYSSYNEQFF

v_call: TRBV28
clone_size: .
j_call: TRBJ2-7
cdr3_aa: CASRGQDRVYEQYF

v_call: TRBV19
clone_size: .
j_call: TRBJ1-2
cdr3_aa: CASSSYGGANYGYTF

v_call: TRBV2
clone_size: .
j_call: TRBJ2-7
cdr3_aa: CASSDQGVYYEQYF

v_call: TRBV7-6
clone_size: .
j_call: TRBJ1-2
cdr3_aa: CASSPDGLSPYGYTF

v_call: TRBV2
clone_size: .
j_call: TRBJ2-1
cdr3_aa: CASSARLAGNNNEQFF

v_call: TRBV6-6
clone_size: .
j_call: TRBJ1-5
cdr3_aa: CASSAGTANQPQHF

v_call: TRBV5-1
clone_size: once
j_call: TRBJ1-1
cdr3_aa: CASSSAGSGGNTEAFF

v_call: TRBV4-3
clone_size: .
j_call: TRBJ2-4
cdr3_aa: CASSQVGGLDIQYF

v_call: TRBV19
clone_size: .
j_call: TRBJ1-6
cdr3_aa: CASRDSRLYNSPLHF

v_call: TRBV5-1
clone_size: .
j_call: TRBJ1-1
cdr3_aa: CASSLLARGNTEAFF

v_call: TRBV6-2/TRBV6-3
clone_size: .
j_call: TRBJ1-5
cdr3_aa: CASSPWVNQPQHF

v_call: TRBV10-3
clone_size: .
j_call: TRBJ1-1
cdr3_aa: CAISESIRNTEAFF

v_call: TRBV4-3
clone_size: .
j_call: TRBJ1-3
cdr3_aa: CASSQDGGAWNTIYF

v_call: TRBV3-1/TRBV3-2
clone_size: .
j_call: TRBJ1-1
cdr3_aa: CASSDIQGREAFF

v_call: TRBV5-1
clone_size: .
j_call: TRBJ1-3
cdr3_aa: CASSQGVPSGNTIYF

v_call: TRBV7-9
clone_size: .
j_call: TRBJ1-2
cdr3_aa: CASSLTQGSEGYTF

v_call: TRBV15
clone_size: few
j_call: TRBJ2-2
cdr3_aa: CATSRVTGEAAGELFF

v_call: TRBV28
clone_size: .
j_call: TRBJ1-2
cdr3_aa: CASSFSGAPYGYTF